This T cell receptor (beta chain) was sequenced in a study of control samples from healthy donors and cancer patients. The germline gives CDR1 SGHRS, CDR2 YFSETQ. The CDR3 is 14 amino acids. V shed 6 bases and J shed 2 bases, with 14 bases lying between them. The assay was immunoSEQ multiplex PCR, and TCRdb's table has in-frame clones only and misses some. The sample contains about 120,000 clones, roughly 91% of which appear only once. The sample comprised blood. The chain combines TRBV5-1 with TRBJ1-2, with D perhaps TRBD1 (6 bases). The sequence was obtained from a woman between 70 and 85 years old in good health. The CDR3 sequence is CASTPRGGNYGYTF. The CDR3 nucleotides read TGCGCCAGCACCCCGAGGGGGGGGAACTATGGCTACACCTTC.